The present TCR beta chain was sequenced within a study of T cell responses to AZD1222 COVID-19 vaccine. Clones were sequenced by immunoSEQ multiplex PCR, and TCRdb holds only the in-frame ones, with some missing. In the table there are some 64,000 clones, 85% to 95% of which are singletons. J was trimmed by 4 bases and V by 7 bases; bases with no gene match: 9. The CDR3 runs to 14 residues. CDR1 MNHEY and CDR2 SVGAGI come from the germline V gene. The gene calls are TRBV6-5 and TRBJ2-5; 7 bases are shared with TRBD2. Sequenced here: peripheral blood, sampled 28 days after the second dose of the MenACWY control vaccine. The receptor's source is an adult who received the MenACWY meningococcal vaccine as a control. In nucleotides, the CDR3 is TGTGCCAGCACTCTCCGGGGGGAGGGAGAGACCCAGTACTTC. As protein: CASTLRGEGETQYF.